The following is a T cell receptor beta chain sequence with its context. Antigen specificity is unknown. These data originate in a study of T cells in localized non-small cell lung cancer. General study findings and limits: Turning up in adjacent lung were a median 57 of the top 100 tumor clones. Since sequencing was restricted to only one region of the tumor, intratumor heterogeneity remains a possibility. The highest T cell clonality was in uninvolved adjacent lung, above tumor.

Clones were read by immunoSEQ multiplex PCR, and TCRdb kept only the in-frame ones, dropping some. Of some 30,000 clones in the sample, around 73% were seen once. This TCR came from a male donor aged 60 or over with stage II squamous cell lung carcinoma. Here the sequenced sample was peripheral blood, taken before any cancer treatment.

As DNA, the CDR3 is TGTGCCAGCGGCCCAAGGACAGGGAGAGGAGAGACCCAGTACTTC. Protein sequence: CASGPRTGRGETQYF. The chain has TRBV7-9 and TRBJ2-5; TRBD1 matches 8 bases. Per germline, CDR1 SEHNR and CDR2 FQNEAQ (reference sequence). Trimming took 8 bases from V and 4 from J; bases not matched to a gene: 12. The CDR3 is made up of 15 amino acids.